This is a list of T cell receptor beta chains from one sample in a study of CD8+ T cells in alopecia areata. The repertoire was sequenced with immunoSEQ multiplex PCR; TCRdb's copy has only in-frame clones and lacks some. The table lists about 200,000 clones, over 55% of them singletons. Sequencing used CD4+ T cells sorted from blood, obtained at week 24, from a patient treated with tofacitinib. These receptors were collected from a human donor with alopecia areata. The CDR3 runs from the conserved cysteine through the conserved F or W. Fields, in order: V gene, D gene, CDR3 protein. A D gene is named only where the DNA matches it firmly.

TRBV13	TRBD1	CASSLGGRDHEQYF
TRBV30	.	CAQGQGYGYTF
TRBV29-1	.	CSSRRVNTEAFF
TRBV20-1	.	CSARAEEQFF
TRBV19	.	CASSKRTGNTEAFF
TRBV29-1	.	CSVGGRAKNIQYF
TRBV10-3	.	CAIRAGDGGYTF
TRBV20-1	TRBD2	CSARLADTQYF
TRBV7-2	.	CASSYRSSSGYTF
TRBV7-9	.	CASSPDPSVGYNSPLHF
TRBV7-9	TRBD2	CASSPSGTRRPRMGETQYF
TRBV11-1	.	CASSPQDTQYF
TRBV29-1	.	CSSRGPGEQFF
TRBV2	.	CASSERQPSSYNSPLHF
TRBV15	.	CATSRGRGSTDTQYF
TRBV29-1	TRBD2	CSAQRGPTTGELFF